Following are 12 T cell receptor beta chains from one sample sequenced in a study of cytomegalovirus exposure and HLA in healthy donors. PCR employed 60 Vbeta and 13 Jbeta primers. The protocol was immunoSEQ multiplex PCR, while the TCRdb copy is restricted to in-frame clones and leaves out a portion. Of around 100,000 clones listed, roughly 70% were seen once; the top ten hold approximately 11%. The sample comprised PBMCs. Source of these receptors: a man aged 35 to 55 in good health and CMV-seropositive.

This clone was recorded a few times. J is TRBJ2-2 and V is TRBV7-3, with TRBD1 matching over 7 bases. V was clipped by 5 bases and J by 3 bases; unmatched bases: 6. The CDR3 has 15 amino acids. The germline V gene encodes CDR1 SGHTA and CDR2 FQGTGA. The chain's CDR3 is CASSQGQEDTGELFF. The CDR3 DNA follows: TGTGCCAGCAGCCAAGGACAGGAGGACACCGGGGAGCTGTTTTTT.

This sequence joins TRBV14 and TRBJ2-1, with 8 bases that match TRBD1. The CDR3 runs to 12 residues. V lost 8 bases, J lost 8 bases, and 5 bases stayed unmatched. Germline CDR1 SGHDN, CDR2 FVKESK. CDR3 sequence reads: CASSQGGDEQFF. The CDR3 bases are TGTGCCAGCTCACAGGGGGGCGATGAGCAGTTCTTC.

V is TRBV4-1 and J is TRBJ1-2; D remains unclear. Germline V lookup: CDR1 MGHRA, CDR2 YSYEKL. The CDR3 is made up of 14 amino acids. Trimming left V 1 base short and J 3 bases short, with 9 bases between. CDR3: CASSQVPRHYGYTF. CDR3 in DNA: TGCGCCAGCAGCCAAGTTCCGCGCCACTATGGCTACACCTTC.

This clone was seen a few times. This chain links TRBV19 with TRBJ1-3; the D is unclear. Trimming shortened V by 1 base and J by 0 bases, and 10 bases separated the two germline ends. This CDR3 region has 16 residues. CDR1 is LNHDA and CDR2 is SQIVND in the germline V gene (reference sequence). The CDR3 protein is CASSIGHVGSGNTIYF. The CDR3 region has the DNA TGTGCCAGTAGTATAGGTCACGTCGGCTCTGGAAACACCATATATTTT. Using reference TRBV19 and TRBJ1-3 for the parts outside the CDR3, the full variable domain is DGGITQSPKYLFRKEGQNVTLSCEQNLNHDAMYWYRQDPGQGLRLIYYSQIVNDFQKGDIAEGYSVSREKKESFPLTVTSAQKNPTAFYLCASSIGHVGSGNTIYFGEGSWLTVV.

The chain links TRBV6-1 to TRBJ2-7, with 9 bases lining up with TRBD1. The CDR3 is made up of 14 amino acids. Trimming at V came to 4 bases and at J to 3 bases, leaving 4 bases not matched to a gene. The V gene's germline CDR1 is MNHNS and CDR2 SASEGT. The CDR3 sequence: CASSVRDRDYEQYF. For the CDR3, the DNA is TGTGCCAGCAGTGTCCGGGACAGGGACTACGAGCAGTACTTC.

The V and J genes are TRBV29-1 and TRBJ2-3, with 7 bases lining up with TRBD1. The CDR3 sequence is 12 residues long. The ends lost 7 bases at V and 1 base at J; junction bases unmatched: 2. Germline V CDR1 and CDR2: SQVTM, ANQGSEA. Written as DNA, the CDR3 is TGCAGCGCCGGGACAGGCACAGATACGCAGTATTTT. It yields the protein CSAGTGTDTQYF.

The rearrangement joins TRBV27 to TRBJ2-1, with D possibly matching TRBD2 (6 bases). There are 15 residues in the CDR3. V was shortened by 4 bases and J by 9 bases, with 19 bases between the two germline ends. Germline CDR1 is MNHEY and CDR2 is SMNVEV (reference sequence). The CDR3 reads CASSSPGRIGGEQFF. CDR3 nucleotides: TGTGCCAGCAGTTCCCCAGGACGGATCGGGGGTGAGCAGTTCTTC.

The chain uses TRBV7-2 and TRBJ2-2; 14 positions agree with TRBD2. Germline lookup yields CDR1 SGHTA and CDR2 FQGNSA. With V trimmed by 5 bases and J by 2 bases, 4 bases remained unmatched. The CDR3 consists of 17 residues. The CDR3 bases are TGTGCCAGCAGCAGGGGACTAGCGGGAGTCAACACCGGGGAGCTGTTTTTT. It codes for CASSRGLAGVNTGELFF.

This clone was recorded a few times. This chain joins TRBV7-9 and TRBJ2-1; 8 bases fit TRBD2. The CDR3 sequence is 16 residues long. CDR1 and CDR2 from the germline V gene are SEHNR and FQNEAQ (reference sequence). The V and J ends lost 5 bases and 9 bases, in that order; junction bases with no gene match: 15. The CDR3 region has the DNA TGTGCCAGCAGCCCTAGATCGGCGGGAGGAAATAGTGAGCAGTTCTTC. Its protein product is CASSPRSAGGNSEQFF.

The chain carries TRBV5-6 and TRBJ1-1, with D unresolved. Trimming removed 0 bases at V and 0 bases at J, with 9 bases between. The germline gives CDR1 SGHDT, CDR2 YYEEEE. The CDR3 consists of 15 residues. Here the CDR3 DNA reads TGTGCCAGCAGCTTGGGGGCGGGGTTGAACACTGAAGCTTTCTTT. Encoded protein: CASSLGAGLNTEAFF.

The rearrangement uses TRBV4-1 and TRBJ1-2, with 9 bases identical to TRBD1. The germline V gene has CDR1 MGHRA and CDR2 YSYEKL. V lost 3 bases to trimming and J lost 6 bases; unmatched junction nucleotides: 8. The CDR3 has 15 amino acids. The CDR3 is CASSQDPGQGNGYTF. Written as DNA, the CDR3 is TGCGCCAGCAGCCAGGATCCGGGACAGGGTAATGGCTACACCTTC.

This rearrangement joins TRBV10-2 to TRBJ2-7; TRBD2 is a possible D gene (5 bases). This CDR3 has 14 amino acids. V lost 3 bases and J 6 bases, leaving 15 bases between the germline ends. The germline CDR1 and CDR2 sequences are WSHSY and SAAADI. The CDR3 loop reads CASSDRGSGSEQYV. CDR3 DNA: TGCGCCAGCAGTGATCGTGGGAGTGGTTCCGAGCAGTACGTC.